The present TCR beta chain was sequenced within a study of OX40 agonist ivuxolimab in advanced cancers. The CDR3 spans 15 residues. Per germline, CDR1 MNHEY and CDR2 SVGAGI. Trimming cost V 6 bases and J 6 bases; bases outside gene matches: 11. Profiling relied on immunoSEQ multiplex PCR, and the TCRdb table lists in-frame clones only, not all of them. The sample gives fewer than 35,000 clones, around 90% of which show up once; around a tenth is in the top ten. The TCR originated in an adult with an advanced solid tumor such as melanoma, head and neck, liver or kidney cancer. Here the sequenced sample was CD4+ or CD8+ T cells sorted from blood, taken in a trial of the OX40 agonist ivuxolimab. The chain couples TRBV6-5 to TRBJ1-1, with 9 bases aligning to TRBD1. This CDR3 is CASSIRDREFAEAFF. DNA of the CDR3: TGTGCCAGCAGCATACGGGACAGGGAGTTTGCTGAAGCTTTCTTT.